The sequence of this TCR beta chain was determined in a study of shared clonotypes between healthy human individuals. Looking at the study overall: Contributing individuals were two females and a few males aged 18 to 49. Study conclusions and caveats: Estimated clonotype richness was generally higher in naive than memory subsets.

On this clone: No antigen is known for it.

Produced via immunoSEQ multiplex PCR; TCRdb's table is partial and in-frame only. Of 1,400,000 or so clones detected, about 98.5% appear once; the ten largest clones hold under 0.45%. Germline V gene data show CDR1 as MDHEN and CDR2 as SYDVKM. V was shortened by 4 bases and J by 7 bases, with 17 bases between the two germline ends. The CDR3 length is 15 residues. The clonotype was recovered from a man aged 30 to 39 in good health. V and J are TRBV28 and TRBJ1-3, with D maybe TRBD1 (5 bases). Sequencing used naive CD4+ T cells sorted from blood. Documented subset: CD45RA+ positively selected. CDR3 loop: CASSSPPGKENTIYF. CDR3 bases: TGTGCCAGCAGTTCCCCTCCAGGGAAAGAGAACACCATATATTTT.